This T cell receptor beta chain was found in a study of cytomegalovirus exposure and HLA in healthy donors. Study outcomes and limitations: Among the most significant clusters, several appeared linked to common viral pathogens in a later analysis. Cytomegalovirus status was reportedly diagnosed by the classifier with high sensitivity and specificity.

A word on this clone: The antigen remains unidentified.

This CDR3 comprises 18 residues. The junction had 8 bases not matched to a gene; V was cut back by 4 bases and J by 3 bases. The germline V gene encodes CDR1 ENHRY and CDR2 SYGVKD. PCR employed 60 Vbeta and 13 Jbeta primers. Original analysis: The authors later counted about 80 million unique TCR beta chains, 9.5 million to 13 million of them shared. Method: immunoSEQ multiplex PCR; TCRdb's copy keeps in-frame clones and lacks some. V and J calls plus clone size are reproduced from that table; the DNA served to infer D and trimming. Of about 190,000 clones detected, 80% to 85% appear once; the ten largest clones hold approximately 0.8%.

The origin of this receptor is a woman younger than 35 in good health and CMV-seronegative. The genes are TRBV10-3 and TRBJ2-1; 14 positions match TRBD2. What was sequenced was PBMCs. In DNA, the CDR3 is TGTGCCATCAGTGCAAAGGGACTAGCGGGAGACAGCTACAATGAGCAGTTCTTC. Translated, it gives CAISAKGLAGDSYNEQFF.